The 3 T cell receptor beta chains below come from one sample, sequenced in a study of blood T cells in healthy people across ages. The use of a sample-barcoded 5' primer and a J-beta primer mix characterized a second PCR of 7 to 11 cycles. TCRdb re-called the 5' RACE reads with MiXCR, one entry per CDR3 protein. The sample consists of about 1 million distinct CDR3 sequences, under 30% of them appearing once. These same data were also listed under a study on T cells of mothers and their children.

The specimen sequenced was blood. The receptors were gathered from a girl aged 2-10 years in good health.

The sample holds a few counts of this clonotype. The chain has TRBV6-6 and TRBJ2-5; 11 positions match TRBD1. CDR1 and CDR2 (germline): MNHNY, SVGAGI (reference sequence). The V gene end was trimmed by 4 bases and the J gene end by 4 bases; junction bases not matched to a gene: 5. This CDR3 comprises 15 residues. This CDR3 is CASSSWDRGIETQYF. CDR3 nucleotides: TGTGCCAGCAGTTCTTGGGACAGGGGGATAGAGACCCAGTACTTC.

This chain links TRBV6-5 with TRBJ2-7; the match to TRBD2 covers 13 bases. The germline CDR1 and CDR2 sequences are MNHEY and SVGAGI. J was trimmed by 3 bases and V by 0 bases; bases with no gene match: 17. This CDR3 region has 21 residues. In DNA form, the CDR3 reads TGTGCCAGCAGTTACTCAGCCCCCTCGGGACTAGCGGGAAAGTCAAACTACGAGCAGTACTTC. This codes for CASSYSAPSGLAGKSNYEQYF.

The chain has TRBV28 and TRBJ2-3; no reliable D call. The CDR3 spans 13 residues. V lost 6 bases, J lost 3 bases, and 10 bases lay in between. Germline loops: CDR1 MDHEN, CDR2 SYDVKM. CDR3 nucleotide sequence: TGTGCCAGCAGATCGTGGGAAACAGATACGCAGTATTTT. The encoded protein is CASRSWETDTQYF.